A selection of T cell receptor beta chains follows, all from one sample in a study of primary melanoma T cells and metastatic recurrence. Assay used: immunoSEQ multiplex PCR; TCRdb lists only in-frame clones, some missing. The sample records over a thousand clones, approximately 90% being singletons. The sequenced sample was melanoma tumor tissue. The receptors originated from a human donor with melanoma. Each CDR3 is given without its conserved first and last residue.

v_gene	j_gene	CDR3aa
TRBV11-3	TRBJ2-1	ASSRLLAGGYNEQF
TRBV11-3	TRBJ2-1	ASSPLAGQPYNEQF
TRBV11-3	TRBJ1-2	ASSPPATNNYGYT
TRBV19	TRBJ1-1	ASSIGSGVTPEAF
TRBV5-1	TRBJ2-3	ASSYLGQGGTDTQY
TRBV1	TRBJ2-7	ASSQDEALAGGPLSGKQY
TRBV11-3	TRBJ2-7	ASSLGGLGTSYEQY
TRBV18	TRBJ1-6	ASSSLDRASPLH
TRBV6-8	TRBJ2-3	ASSLALADTQY
TRBV18	TRBJ1-5	ASSPPSGQPQH
TRBV6-8	TRBJ1-3	ASAGRSGNTIY
TRBV6-8	TRBJ1-2	ASRTSGTNYGYT
TRBV28	TRBJ1-5	ASTPLGVIFSDQPQH
TRBV4-1	TRBJ2-7	ASSQSRGTGGARYEQY
TRBV6-8	TRBJ2-1	ASRRRDSYNEQF
TRBV9	TRBJ1-5	ASSTTGFGQPQH
TRBV1	TRBJ2-7	ASSLTDRPFYEQY
TRBV28	TRBJ1-5	ASSSALWGNQPQH
TRBV6-8	TRBJ1-1	AISQVLINTEAF
TRBV1	TRBJ2-6	ASSQDRIGTVISGANVLT
TRBV11-3	TRBJ2-2	ASSRPGLAGHTGELF
TRBV11-3	TRBJ2-2	ASSSLLSGAGTGELF
TRBV29-1	TRBJ2-3	SVVEHPSTDTQY
TRBV15	TRBJ1-3	ATSSSTGAGNTIY
TRBV7-1	TRBJ2-2	ASSPPGASTGELF
TRBV6-1	TRBJ1-2	ASSEVGLYGYT
TRBV15	TRBJ2-5	ATSGGGLNGETQY
TRBV19	TRBJ1-4	ASSSQGKALEKLF
TRBV11-3	TRBJ2-5	ASSQGLAGSAETQY
TRBV6-8	TRBJ1-1	ASSYFSGGNTEAF
TRBV30	TRBJ2-3	AWSEDGRLKNTDTQY
TRBV4-1	TRBJ1-5	ASSQESRVNQPQH
TRBV19	TRBJ2-1	ASTRGRNEQF
TRBV18	TRBJ2-3	ASSVGSGTDTQY
TRBV14	TRBJ1-6	ASSPRGAYSPLH
TRBV6-8	TRBJ2-5	ASSFSEGPIGTQY
TRBV29-1	TRBJ2-3	SVAPARETDTQY
TRBV6-8	TRBJ2-7	ASGRVWNEQY
TRBV28	TRBJ1-4	ASRPPSRGVNEKLF
TRBV5-1	TRBJ2-4	ASSSTGGLGKNIQY
TRBV29-1	TRBJ1-1	SVGGGDREAF
TRBV5-1	TRBJ2-5	ASSRPDSQETQY
TRBV28	TRBJ1-1	ASSLAGSDTEAF
TRBV18	TRBJ2-7	ASSPARTGGPYEQY
TRBV18	TRBJ1-5	ASSPRQVDSNQPQH
TRBV10-2	TRBJ2-7	ASSGQGFWEQY
TRBV5-8	TRBJ1-4	ASSLEGTGEKLF
TRBV5-1	TRBJ2-2	ASSSGTSWTGELF
TRBV11-3	TRBJ1-1	ASSLDGRNTEAF
TRBV6-8	TRBJ2-7	AISNYRDPPKNEQY
TRBV5-1	TRBJ2-2	ASSKLASNTGELF
TRBV11-3	TRBJ2-7	ASSYGTGTYEQY
TRBV7-1	TRBJ2-7	ASSPVTTYEQY
TRBV6-8	TRBJ2-7	ASSPGPAGGPYEQY
TRBV5-1	TRBJ1-1	ASSRVGDNTEAF